This TCR beta chain was retrieved from a study of blood T cell repertoires in COVID-19. Study overall: PBMCs, B-cell-depleted T cells, or T cells were the source of the cDNA or gDNA that made up the material.

Method: immunoSEQ multiplex PCR; TCRdb's copy keeps in-frame clones and lacks some. In the table there are around 370,000 clones, about 90% of which are singletons. With 4 bases removed from V and 0 bases from J, the gap between germline ends came to 13 bases. The CDR3 runs 16 residues. Germline CDR1 reads SGHDN; CDR2 reads FVKESK. The clonotype originates from a woman in her 70s with COVID-19, enrolled during active disease. The chain combines TRBV14 with TRBJ1-3; unclear D gene. Sequences were obtained from peripheral blood. The CDR3 nucleotides read TGTGCCAGCAGCCGTTATGCCCAGAACTCTGGAAACACCATATATTTT. As protein: CASSRYAQNSGNTIYF. Supplemented by reference TRBV14 and TRBJ1-3, the full variable domain reads EAGVTQFPSHSVIEKGQTVTLRCDPISGHDNLYWYRRVMGKEIKFLLHFVKESKQDESGMPNNRFLAERTGGTYSTLKVQPAELEDSGVYFCASSRYAQNSGNTIYFGEGSWLTVV.